Presented here are 20 T cell receptor beta chains from one specimen sequenced in a study of human T cells and chemical hapten exposure. TCRdb reprocessed the RACE reads with MiXCR, giving one entry per CDR3 protein. In the table there are some 350,000 distinct CDR3 sequences, around 6% of which are singletons. Time point noted: patch test 2, 6 weeks after DPC sensitization. Sample treatment: therapeutic diphenylcyclopropenone sensitization with weekly scalp DPC. The sample was whole blood, taken in connection with sensitization to the hapten diphenylcyclopropenone (DPC). All receptors derive from a woman between 18 and 30 years old with alopecia areata. Some clones in this sample may be carry-over from other donors' samples.

CDR3 region: CASSLQQLNTEAFF. The CDR3 bases are TGTGCCAGCAGCTTGCAACAGCTGAACACTGAAGCTTTCTTT. The chain is built from TRBV5-5 and TRBJ1-1; no reliable D call. This CDR3 comprises 14 residues. The germline V gene encodes CDR1 SGHKS and CDR2 YYEKEE (reference sequence). The V end lost 1 base, the J end lost 0 bases, and 7 bases lay between the germline ends.

This clonotype has just a few counts. The rearrangement joins TRBV5-1 to TRBJ1-1; 7 bases are a match to TRBD1. Unmatched junction bases numbered 3, after V lost 6 bases and J lost 1 base. This CDR3 is built from 13 residues. The germline CDR1 and CDR2 sequences are SGHRS and YFSETQ. This chain's CDR3 is CASNRGTNTEAFF. The CDR3 DNA sequence: TGCGCCAGCAACAGGGGCACGAACACTGAAGCTTTCTTT.

This clonotype was counted a few times. The genes are TRBV6-6 and TRBJ1-6; no clear D. Germline CDR1 is MNHNY and CDR2 is SVGAGI (reference sequence). Trimming pared 2 bases from V and 10 bases from J, leaving 18 bases between. The CDR3 totals 16 residues. For the CDR3, the DNA is TGTGCCAGCAGTTACCCCTCACGGCCGGGCGAATCACCCCTCCACTTT. Protein product: CASSYPSRPGESPLHF.

This clonotype was seen ten or more times. The CDR3 reads CASSRERNQPQHF. The CDR3 nucleotides read TGTGCCAGCAGTCGAGAACGCAATCAGCCCCAGCATTTT. The chain joins TRBV27 to TRBJ1-5; D is unresolved. V lost 5 bases and J 2 bases, leaving 7 bases between the germline ends. The CDR3 length is 13 residues. Germline V lookup: CDR1 MNHEY, CDR2 SMNVEV (reference sequence).

This sequence joins TRBV4-1 and TRBJ2-1; a possible D gene is TRBD2 (5 bases). The CDR3 sequence is 16 residues long. V lost 1 base, J lost 4 bases, and 14 bases lay in between. From germline, CDR1 is MGHRA and CDR2 YSYEKL. CDR3 sequence reads: CASSQVDLVSYNEQFF. CDR3 nucleotides: TGCGCCAGCAGCCAAGTGGACTTGGTATCGTACAATGAGCAGTTCTTC.

This sequence joins TRBV5-4 and TRBJ2-5, with a tentative D call TRBD2 (6 bases). V was pared by 3 bases and J by 3 bases, with 12 bases between. Germline values: CDR1 SGHNT, CDR2 YYREEE (reference sequence). This CDR3 spans 14 amino acids. CDR3 in DNA: TGTGCCAGCAGCTCGGAGGGCACAGAAGAGACCCAGTACTTC. Residues: CASSSEGTEETQYF.

This clonotype was seen many times. The V gene is TRBV4-1, the J gene TRBJ1-1, with D perhaps TRBD1 (5 bases). This CDR3 comprises 19 residues. With 0 bases removed from V and 1 base from J, the gap between germline ends came to 21 bases. Germline V gene lookup returns CDR1 MGHRA and CDR2 YSYEKL. CDR3 nucleotides: TGCGCCAGCAGCCAAGATGCGGATAACCCGGACAAAAAGAACACTGAAGCTTTCTTT. Translation: CASSQDADNPDKKNTEAFF.

This clonotype was detected ten times or more. The chain is built from TRBV4-3 and TRBJ2-7, with D possibly being TRBD1 (5 bases). The CDR3 has 16 amino acids. Germline V gene sequence: CDR1 LGHNA, CDR2 YSLEER. Trimming took off 0 bases at V and 2 bases at J, with 14 bases between the two ends. The CDR3 DNA reads as TGCGCCAGCAGCCAAGATAGGGCAGGGTTGCCCTACGAGCAGTACTTC. Its translation is CASSQDRAGLPYEQYF.

There are a few counts of this clonotype. The chain employs TRBV12-3 or TRBV12-4 and TRBJ2-3; D may be TRBD1 or TRBD2 (6 bases each). The CDR3 loop spans 15 amino acids. V shed 5 bases and J shed 0 bases, with 12 bases lying between them. CDR3 DNA: TGTGCCAGCAGTCCTTGGGGGGCGAGCACAGATACGCAGTATTTT. Amino acid sequence: CASSPWGASTDTQYF.

In its sample, this clonotype was seen many times. J is TRBJ2-7 and V is TRBV28, with D possibly being TRBD1 (7 bases). The V end was cut by 4 bases, the J end by 3 bases, with 13 bases between. The CDR3 spans 14 residues. CDR1 and CDR2 (germline): MDHEN, SYDVKM. The CDR3 nucleotides are TGTGCCAGCAGTTCTCCAGGGGGGAGCTACGAGCAGTACTTC. The encoded protein is CASSSPGGSYEQYF.

This clonotype was recorded a few times. The chain links TRBV10-3 to TRBJ1-6, with 8 bases aligning to TRBD1. With V trimmed by 3 bases and J by 7 bases, 2 bases remained unmatched. Germline CDR1 ENHRY, CDR2 SYGVKD. CDR3 length: 14 residues. CDR3 sequence reads: CAISDPGGNSPLHF. For the CDR3, the DNA is TGTGCCATCAGTGACCCAGGGGGCAATTCACCCCTCCACTTT.

This clonotype came up a few times. The chain is built from TRBV7-9 and TRBJ2-7; TRBD1 is a possible D gene (6 bases). CDR1 and CDR2 (germline): SEHNR, FQNEAQ (reference sequence). V was clipped by 5 bases and J by 7 bases, with 15 bases between them. This CDR3 spans 13 amino acids. The CDR3 region has the DNA TGTGCCAGCAGCCCCATAGGGGGTCGTGAGCAGTACTTC. Translated, it gives CASSPIGGREQYF. The whole variable domain, remainder taken from reference TRBV7-9 and TRBJ2-7, is DTGVSQNPRHKITKRGQNVTFRCDPISEHNRLYWYRQTLGQGPEFLTYFQNEAQLEKSRLLSDRFSAERPKGSFSTLEIQRTEQGDSAMYLCASSPIGGREQYFGPGTRLTVT.

This chain joins TRBV7-8 and TRBJ1-5; the D is unclear. Germline CDR1 and CDR2: SGHVS and FQNEAQ. The CDR3 runs to 15 residues. V lost 5 bases and J lost 0, with 11 bases in between. Here the CDR3 DNA reads TGTGCCAGCAGCCGTCCGGCGGATAGCAATCAGCCCCAGCATTTT. Translation: CASSRPADSNQPQHF.

As to this clonotype: A much larger clone lies one base from this, so it may be a read error. The chain uses TRBV7-8 and TRBJ2-2; D perhaps matches TRBD1 (6 bases). Germline CDR1 and CDR2: SGHVS and FQNEAQ. The CDR3 spans 16 residues. CDR3 in DNA: TGTGGCAGCAGCTCATACAGGGTCGCGAACACCGGGGAGCTGTTTTTT. Translating gives CGSSSYRVANTGELFF. The whole variable domain, remainder taken from reference TRBV7-8 and TRBJ2-2, is GAGVSQSPRYKVAKRGQDVALRCDPISGHVSLFWYQQALGQGPEFLTYFQNEAQLDKSGLPSDRFFAERPEGSVSTLKIQRTQQEDSAVYLCGSSSYRVANTGELFFGEGSRLTVL.

This clonotype has a single count. Possible read error: a much larger clone is one base away. Here the CDR3 DNA reads TGTGCCAGCACTTCGACGCACACTGAAGCTTTCTTT. The encoded protein is CASTSTHTEAFF. The chain joins TRBV7-2 to TRBJ1-1; no clear D gene. This CDR3 region has 12 residues. Germline V gene lookup returns CDR1 SGHTA and CDR2 FQGNSA. V lost 7 bases and J 3 bases, leaving 9 bases between the germline ends. Filled out from reference TRBV7-2 and TRBJ1-1, the complete variable domain reads GAGVSQSPSNKVTEKGKDVELRCDPISGHTALYWYRQSLGQGLEFLIYFQGNSAPDKSGLPSDRFSAERTGGSVSTLTIQRTQQEDSAVYLCASTSTHTEAFFGQGTRLTVV.

This chain uses TRBV10-3 with TRBJ2-5, with 8 bases aligning to TRBD2. This CDR3 contains 14 residues. Germline loops: CDR1 ENHRY, CDR2 SYGVKD. After removal of 3 bases from V and 4 bases from J, the junction contained 4 bases not matched to a gene. The CDR3 sequence is CAISEWGLVETQYF. For the CDR3, the DNA is TGTGCCATCAGTGAATGGGGACTAGTAGAGACCCAGTACTTC.

This chain links TRBV5-1 with TRBJ2-7; D is ambiguous. CDR3 size: 11 residues. Trimming cost V 4 bases and J 7 bases, with 9 bases left between them. The V gene's germline CDR1 is SGHRS and CDR2 YFSETQ. The CDR3 nucleotides are TGCGCCAGCAGCCTAGAGGAGGAGCAGTACTTC. Its translation is CASSLEEEQYF.

This chain connects TRBV6-2 or TRBV6-3 to TRBJ1-5; D ambiguous. Germline CDR1 and CDR2: MNHEY and SVGEGT. Trimming left V 6 bases short and J 0 bases short, with 12 bases between. The CDR3 contains 15 residues. The CDR3 loop is CASRNRPYSNQPQHF. The CDR3, as DNA: TGTGCCAGCAGGAACCGACCGTATAGCAATCAGCCCCAGCATTTT.

This clonotype was picked up many times. CDR3 bases: TGTGCCAGCAGTCCCGTGACGGCGAACACTGAAGCTTTCTTT. The encoded protein is CASSPVTANTEAFF. The rearrangement uses TRBV27 and TRBJ1-1; D uncertain. The CDR3 is 14 residues long. The V and J ends lost 5 bases and 1 base respectively, with 11 bases between them. Per germline, CDR1 MNHEY and CDR2 SMNVEV (reference sequence).

V gene TRBV28 combines with J gene TRBJ2-7; D is ambiguous. Germline V lookup: CDR1 MDHEN, CDR2 SYDVKM. V shed 5 bases and J shed 3 bases, with 11 bases lying between them. The CDR3 contains 13 residues. The CDR3 here is CASSVAHVYEQYF. The CDR3 DNA is TGTGCCAGCAGTGTTGCCCACGTCTACGAGCAGTACTTC.